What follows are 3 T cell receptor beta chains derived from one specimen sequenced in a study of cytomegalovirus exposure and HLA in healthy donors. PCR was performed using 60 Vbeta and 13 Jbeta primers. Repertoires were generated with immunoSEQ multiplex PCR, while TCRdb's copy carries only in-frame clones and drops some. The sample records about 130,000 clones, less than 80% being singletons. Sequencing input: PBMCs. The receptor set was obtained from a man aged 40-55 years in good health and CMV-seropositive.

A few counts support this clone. Here the CDR3 DNA reads TGCAGTGCTATCCGGGAAGAGACCCAGTACTTC. The encoded protein is CSAIREETQYF. The chain joins TRBV20-1 to TRBJ2-5; no clear D gene. V shed 4 bases and J shed 3 bases, with 6 bases lying between them. CDR1 DFQATT and CDR2 SNEGSKA come from the germline V gene (reference sequence). The CDR3 runs 11 residues.

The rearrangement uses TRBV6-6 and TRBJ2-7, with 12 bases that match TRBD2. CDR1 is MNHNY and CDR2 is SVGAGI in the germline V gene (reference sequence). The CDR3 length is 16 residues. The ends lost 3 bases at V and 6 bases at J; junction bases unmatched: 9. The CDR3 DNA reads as TGTGCCAGCAGTTATACTAGCGGGAGGACTAAGGGCGAGCAGTACTTC. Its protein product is CASSYTSGRTKGEQYF.

CDR3 residues: CASSFERQSYEQYF. The CDR3 nucleotides are TGCGCCAGCAGCTTCGAGCGGCAGTCCTACGAGCAGTACTTC. The J gene is TRBJ2-7, the V gene TRBV5-1; possible D gene TRBD2, 5 bases. Germline V gives CDR1 SGHRS, CDR2 YFSETQ. V lost 2 bases and J 1 base, leaving 10 bases between the germline ends. The CDR3 spans 14 residues.